This paragraph covers one T cell receptor (beta chain) sequence. Authors' analysis steps: Reference gene primer amplification gave nucleated cell count estimates. The data were produced by immunoSEQ multiplex PCR, yet TCRdb's version contains in-frame clones alone and is incomplete. That table supplies the V and J calls and clone size; D and trimming were determined from the DNA. The sample yields some 350,000 clones, around 87% seen once. The sample comes from a study of blood T cell repertoires in COVID-19. In the study overall: Samples came from the United States, Italy and Spain, spanning acute and convalescent COVID-19. T cells, B-cell-depleted T cells, or PBMCs supplied cDNA or gDNA.

Trimming took off 2 bases at V and 2 bases at J, with 7 bases between the two ends. Germline V gene data show CDR1 as MGHDK and CDR2 as SYGVNS. This CDR3 is built from 15 residues. Enrolment of Seattle patients took place during active infection, and they were followed longitudinally. The source of this sequence is a woman between 45 and 60 years old with COVID-19, enrolled during active disease. The specimen was peripheral blood. The chain links TRBV25-1 to TRBJ1-6; weak D call: TRBD1 (6 bases). The DNA for the CDR3 is TGTGCCAGCAGTGAAGGGACAACCTATAATTCACCCCTCCACTTT. This encodes CASSEGTTYNSPLHF.